Listed below are T cell receptor beta chains from one sample, sequenced in a study of T-cell reconstitution after alpha-beta-depleted transplantation in children. TCRdb analysed the PCR reads with MiXCR anew, one entry per CDR3 protein. Altogether 300,000 to 350,000 distinct CDR3 sequences are present, 15% to 20% being singletons, with the ten largest covering roughly 40%. The specimen comprised PBMCs, mostly from graft donor cells, sampled 360 days after TCRalphabeta/CD19-depleted stem cell transplant. All receptors derive from a male patient aged 2-10 years who had a stem cell transplant for acute lymphoblastic leukemia, so the T cells may come from the graft donor. Each CDR3 is given with its conserved first and last residue. The D gene is left open where the match is weak. Only some rows state a clone size, as once, few, many or a class for expanded clones.

>TRBJ2-3|TRBD1|TRBV11-2|NA
TGTGCCAGCAGCTTAGACCTGGGACAGGGGGGAACAGATACGCAGTATTTT
CASSLDLGQGGTDTQYF
>TRBJ2-2|TRBD1|TRBV7-6|NA
TGTGCCAGCAGCTTATACCGACCCCGGGACAGCATTGCCGGGGAGCTGTTTTTT
CASSLYRPRDSIAGELFF
>TRBJ2-1|TRBD2|TRBV29-1|NA
TGCAGCGTCCGACTAGCGGAATACAATGAGCAGTTCTTC
CSVRLAEYNEQFF
>TRBJ2-7|NA|TRBV11-2|NA
TGTGCCAGCAGCTCCAACCGCAGGGCCGAGTCCTACGAGCAGTACTTC
CASSSNRRAESYEQYF
>TRBJ2-3|TRBD2|TRBV9|many
TGTGCCAGCAGCGTAGGGGCTAGCGGGCACACAGATACGCAGTATTTT
CASSVGASGHTDTQYF
>TRBJ2-7|TRBD2|TRBV12-3/TRBV12-4|few
TGTGCCAGCAGTGTAGGGACTAGCGGGAGGTCCCGATACGAGCAGTACTTC
CASSVGTSGRSRYEQYF
>TRBJ1-4|NA|TRBV7-9|NA
TGTGCCAGCAGCTTAAACTCGGGAGAGGGCGAAAAACTGTTTTTT
CASSLNSGEGEKLFF
>TRBJ2-3|NA|TRBV7-3|NA
TGTGCCAGCAGCTTGTTCGGGGTGGGCACAGATACGCAGTATTTT
CASSLFGVGTDTQYF
>TRBJ2-3|TRBD2|TRBV11-2|NA
TGTGCCAGCAGCCCCATAACCGGGGGGACTAGCACAGATACGCAGTATTTT
CASSPITGGTSTDTQYF
>TRBJ2-1|TRBD2|TRBV5-1|many
TGCGCCAGCAGCTTGGGTCTAGCGGGAGGGCTTACCTATGAGCAGTTCTTC
CASSLGLAGGLTYEQFF
>TRBJ2-3|NA|TRBV7-9|NA
TGTGCCAGCAGCTTAGCGCCGACTAGGGATACGCAGTATTTT
CASSLAPTRDTQYF
>TRBJ2-3|TRBD1|TRBV7-2|NA
TGTGCCAGCAGCTGGGGACAGGCCCACCTACTCACAGATACGCAGTATTTT
CASSWGQAHLLTDTQYF
>TRBJ2-3|TRBD2|TRBV2|NA
TGTGCCAGCAGTGCGCGAGCGGGAGTAGGAGATACGCAGTATTTT
CASSARAGVGDTQYF
>TRBJ2-1|TRBD2|TRBV6-4|few
TGTGCCAGCAGTGAGGAAGCTAGCGGGAGTGATGAGCAGTTCTTC
CASSEEASGSDEQFF
>TRBJ1-2|NA|TRBV2|NA
TGTGCCAGCATTAAGACGAATGGCTACACCTTC
CASIKTNGYTF
>TRBJ2-3|NA|TRBV4-3|few
TGCGCCAGCAGCCAAGATCGATGGACAGATACGCAGTATTTT
CASSQDRWTDTQYF
>TRBJ1-5|NA|TRBV6-1|many
TGTGCCAGCGGTGGGGTACGGACCAATCAGCCCCAGCATTTT
CASGGVRTNQPQHF
>TRBJ2-6|NA|TRBV6-1|few
TGTGCCAGCAGCCCGGTGGGCAGGGGTCCTTTCTTTGGGGCCAACGTCCTGACTTTC
CASSPVGRGPFFGANVLTF
>TRBJ2-1|NA|TRBV9|NA
TGTGCCAGCAGCGTTGATATTGTGAAGCAATCAAGGCAGTTCTTC
CASSVDIVKQSRQFF
>TRBJ2-2|NA|TRBV12-3/TRBV12-4|once
TGTGCCAGCAGCAGGGACACTGGTTACGGGGAGCTGTTTTTT
CASSRDTGYGELFF
>TRBJ1-2|NA|TRBV5-1|NA
TGCGCCAGCAGCCACGGGGCAACGGGGGGCTACACCTTC
CASSHGATGGYTF
>TRBJ2-7|NA|TRBV28|NA
TGTGCCAGCAATCCGGGACCCACATACGAGCAGTACTTC
CASNPGPTYEQYF
>TRBJ2-1|NA|TRBV4-3|few
TGCGCCAGCAGCCCCTTCCCCGAGCGAGAGTACAATGAGCAGTTCTTC
CASSPFPEREYNEQFF
>TRBJ1-1|NA|TRBV12-3/TRBV12-4|many
TGTGCCAGCAGTTTAGGGGCTGAAGCTTTCTTT
CASSLGAEAFF
>TRBJ2-7|TRBD1|TRBV29-1|few
TGCAGCGTCCCTGGACAGGGGGCAAACGAGCAGTACTTC
CSVPGQGANEQYF
>TRBJ2-5|TRBD2|TRBV7-2|few
TGTGCCAGCAGCTCTAGATCACTAGCGGGCCTCGAGACCCAGTACTTC
CASSSRSLAGLETQYF
>TRBJ2-1|NA|TRBV20-1|few
TGCAGTGCTAGAGATCATCTATTAGGTCACAATGAGCAGTTCTTC
CSARDHLLGHNEQFF
>TRBJ2-2|NA|TRBV9|few
TGTGCCAGCAGCCCAGGGAGACGGGAGAGTACCGGGGAGCTGTTTTTT
CASSPGRRESTGELFF
>TRBJ1-1|NA|TRBV4-3|NA
TGCGCCAGCAGCCAAGATCGGTGGGGCGGCGACACTGAAGCTTTCTTT
CASSQDRWGGDTEAFF
>TRBJ2-3|TRBD2|TRBV7-6|NA
TGTGCCAGCAGCGACGGGCTAGCGGTCACAGATACGCAGTATTTT
CASSDGLAVTDTQYF
>TRBJ2-1|NA|TRBV12-3/TRBV12-4|few
TGTGCCAGCAAGGGTGGCGGGGCCCCACCAAATGAGCAGTTCTTC
CASKGGGAPPNEQFF
>TRBJ2-7|NA|TRBV28|many
TGTGCCAGCAGGTTCTCTTTGGGCGGCTCCTACGAGCAGTACTTC
CASRFSLGGSYEQYF
>TRBJ2-3|NA|TRBV6-5|many
TGTGCCAGCAGTTACTGGACAGCGAGCACAGATACGCAGTATTTT
CASSYWTASTDTQYF
>TRBJ2-3|NA|TRBV25-1|few
TGTGCCAGCAGTAGGGACCTAACGGGTCGAGATACGCAGTATTTT
CASSRDLTGRDTQYF
>TRBJ2-1|NA|TRBV6-5|NA
TGTGCCAGCAGTTATGGTCTAGCTGGCACTAATGAGCAGTTCTTC
CASSYGLAGTNEQFF
>TRBJ2-3|TRBD2|TRBV6-6|NA
TGTGCCAGCAGCCACGGGGGGTTGGCTACGCAGTATTTT
CASSHGGLATQYF
>TRBJ2-1|NA|TRBV6-2/TRBV6-3|few
TGTGCCAGCAGTTGGCTCGTCCGGGGGCGGTATCACAATGAGCAGTTCTTC
CASSWLVRGRYHNEQFF
>TRBJ2-3|TRBD2|TRBV20-1|few
TGCAGTGCCACCAGGACTAGGGCTGGCACAGATACGCAGTATTTT
CSATRTRAGTDTQYF
>TRBJ1-1|TRBD1|TRBV24-1|few
TGTGCCACCAGTGCCGCAAAGGGGGCAGGGAACACTGAAGCTTTCTTT
CATSAAKGAGNTEAFF
>TRBJ2-2|NA|TRBV12-3/TRBV12-4|few
TGTGCCAGCAGCCGGACCCCGGTGGGGCGTGGCGGGGAGCTGTTTTTT
CASSRTPVGRGGELFF
>TRBJ2-7|NA|TRBV9|NA
TGTGCCAGCAGCGCCGGAGACACGCAGCAGTACTTC
CASSAGDTQQYF
>TRBJ1-2|NA|TRBV7-9|NA
TGTTCCAGCAGCTTAGGGGCCGAAGGATATGGCTACACCTTC
CSSSLGAEGYGYTF
>TRBJ2-5|TRBD2|TRBV18|NA
TGTGCCAGCTCACAGAGACTAGCGGGCCAAGAGACCCAGTACTTC
CASSQRLAGQETQYF
>TRBJ1-5|NA|TRBV6-2/TRBV6-3|NA
TGTGCCAGCAGTTACACCAGGGTGGGCAATCAGCCCCAGCATTTT
CASSYTRVGNQPQHF
>TRBJ2-3|NA|TRBV29-1|NA
TGCACGATACCAGGGGGGAACACAGATACGCAGTATTTT
CTIPGGNTDTQYF
>TRBJ2-2|NA|TRBV11-1|NA
TGTGCCAGCAGCTTAAATAGCGGAGCGAACACCGGGGAGCTGTTTTTT
CASSLNSGANTGELFF
>TRBJ2-7|NA|TRBV20-1|many
TGCAGTGCTAGTCGTCAGACGACCTACGAGCAGTACTTC
CSASRQTTYEQYF
>TRBJ1-4|NA|TRBV6-1|few
TGTGCCAGCAAAATCGATAGGCTTAATGAAAAACTGTTTTTT
CASKIDRLNEKLFF
>TRBJ2-3|TRBD1|TRBV10-3|NA
TGTGCCATCAGTGAGTACGGACAGGGCACAGATACGCAGTATTTT
CAISEYGQGTDTQYF
>TRBJ1-1|TRBD1|TRBV20-1|many
TGCAGTGCTATAACCGACAGGGACACTGAAGCTTTCTTT
CSAITDRDTEAFF
>TRBJ2-4|NA|TRBV20-1|NA
TGCAGTGCTAGGAGACACTACCTAGCCAAAAACATTCAGTACTTC
CSARRHYLAKNIQYF
>TRBJ2-1|TRBD2|TRBV6-1|NA
TGTGCCAGCAGAGCCGCACCATGGGGGGGGAGAAGGGATGAGCAGTTCTTC
CASRAAPWGGRRDEQFF
>TRBJ2-4|TRBD2|TRBV3-1|few
TGTGCCAGCAGCCCGAGGACTAGCGGGAGTATCATTCAGTACTTC
CASSPRTSGSIIQYF